This is a list of T cell receptor beta chains from one sample in a study of cytomegalovirus exposure and HLA in healthy donors. TCRdb's table, derived via immunoSEQ multiplex PCR, lists solely in-frame clones and lacks some. The data hold under 200,000 clones, with just under 90% observed a single time. Sequenced sample: PBMCs. The source of these receptors is a woman aged 18-29 years in good health and CMV-seropositive. The CDR3 runs from the conserved cysteine through the conserved F or W. The D gene is left open where the match is weak. Size is omitted from some rows. Given values are once, few, many or a class for expanded clones.

V gene: TRBV18
D gene: -
J gene: TRBJ1-1
clone size: -
CDR3 protein: CASSHNIEDTEAFF
CDR3 DNA: TGTGCCAGCTCCCACAACATTGAGGACACTGAAGCTTTCTTT

V gene: TRBV4-1
D gene: TRBD1
J gene: TRBJ1-2
clone size: -
CDR3 protein: CASSQDQQGNRYGYTF
CDR3 DNA: TGCGCCAGCAGCCAAGATCAACAGGGGAATCGTTATGGCTACACCTTC

V gene: TRBV2
D gene: TRBD2
J gene: TRBJ2-3
clone size: -
CDR3 protein: CASSEFGRSTDTQYF
CDR3 DNA: TGTGCCAGCAGTGAATTCGGGAGGTCCACAGATACGCAGTATTTT

V gene: TRBV30
D gene: TRBD1
J gene: TRBJ2-1
clone size: -
CDR3 protein: CAWSPLGGSGFF
CDR3 DNA: TGTGCCTGGAGTCCACTAGGGGGCAGCGGGTTCTTC

V gene: TRBV7-9
D gene: TRBD1
J gene: TRBJ2-7
clone size: -
CDR3 protein: CASSRNRGRIYEQYF
CDR3 DNA: TGTGCCAGCAGCCGAAACAGGGGCAGGATCTACGAGCAGTACTTC

V gene: TRBV15
D gene: TRBD2
J gene: TRBJ2-1
clone size: medium-sized
CDR3 protein: CATQRGDWGGGYNEQFF
CDR3 DNA: TGTGCCACCCAAAGGGGAGACTGGGGCGGGGGGTACAATGAGCAGTTCTTC

V gene: TRBV4-1
D gene: TRBD2
J gene: TRBJ2-5
clone size: -
CDR3 protein: CASSLTSGRQETQYF
CDR3 DNA: TGCGCCAGCAGCCTGACCAGCGGGAGGCAAGAGACCCAGTACTTC

V gene: TRBV28
D gene: TRBD2
J gene: TRBJ2-3
clone size: -
CDR3 protein: CASSLTSSDTQYF
CDR3 DNA: TGTGCCAGCAGTTTGACTAGCTCAGATACGCAGTATTTT

V gene: TRBV6-5
D gene: TRBD1
J gene: TRBJ1-2
clone size: -
CDR3 protein: CASSYSRDRWNYGYTF
CDR3 DNA: TGTGCCAGCAGTTACTCGAGGGACAGGTGGAACTATGGCTACACCTTC

V gene: TRBV11-3
D gene: -
J gene: TRBJ2-1
clone size: -
CDR3 protein: CASSVSSLNNEQFF
CDR3 DNA: TGTGCCAGCAGCGTTAGTAGCCTTAACAATGAGCAGTTCTTC

V gene: TRBV5-5
D gene: -
J gene: TRBJ1-2
clone size: -
CDR3 protein: CASSLVPVGGTGTF
CDR3 DNA: TGTGCCAGCAGCTTGGTCCCGGTCGGGGGTACGGGAACCTTC

V gene: TRBV28
D gene: TRBD1
J gene: TRBJ1-2
clone size: -
CDR3 protein: CASKVPPGTGVYGYTF
CDR3 DNA: TGTGCCAGCAAAGTTCCTCCAGGGACAGGGGTCTATGGCTACACCTTC

V gene: TRBV5-1
D gene: TRBD1
J gene: TRBJ1-1
clone size: -
CDR3 protein: CASSLVPGQIHTEAFF
CDR3 DNA: TGCGCCAGCAGCCTTGTACCGGGACAGATACACACTGAAGCTTTCTTT

V gene: TRBV4-2
D gene: TRBD1
J gene: TRBJ1-4
clone size: -
CDR3 protein: CASSQDLRTGNEKLFF
CDR3 DNA: TGTGCCAGCAGCCAAGATCTTCGGACAGGGAATGAAAAACTGTTTTTT

V gene: TRBV5-1
D gene: -
J gene: TRBJ2-7
clone size: once
CDR3 protein: CASSAGERSYPIPRYF
CDR3 DNA: TGCGCCAGCAGCGCCGGGGAAAGGTCATATCCAATTCCCCGGTACTTC

V gene: TRBV18
D gene: -
J gene: TRBJ2-1
clone size: -
CDR3 protein: CASSPSGISSYNEQFF
CDR3 DNA: TGTGCCAGTTCACCGTCAGGTATCAGCTCCTACAATGAGCAGTTCTTC

V gene: TRBV11-3
D gene: -
J gene: TRBJ2-1
clone size: -
CDR3 protein: CASSPPQMNEQFF
CDR3 DNA: TGTGCCAGCAGCCCCCCTCAGATGAATGAGCAGTTCTTC